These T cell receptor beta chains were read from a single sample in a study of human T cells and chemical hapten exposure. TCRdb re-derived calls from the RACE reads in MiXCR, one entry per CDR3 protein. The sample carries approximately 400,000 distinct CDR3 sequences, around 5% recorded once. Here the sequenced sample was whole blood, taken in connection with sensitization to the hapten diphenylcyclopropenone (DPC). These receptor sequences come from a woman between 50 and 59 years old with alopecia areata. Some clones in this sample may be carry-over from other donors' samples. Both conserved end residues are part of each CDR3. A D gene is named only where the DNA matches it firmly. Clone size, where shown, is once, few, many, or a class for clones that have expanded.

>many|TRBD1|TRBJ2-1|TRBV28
CASSPRQGFSNEQFF
TGTGCCAGCAGTCCCAGACAGGGGTTTTCCAATGAGCAGTTCTTC
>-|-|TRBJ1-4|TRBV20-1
CSARDRGVINEKLFF
TGCAGTGCTAGAGATCGGGGAGTAATTAATGAAAAACTGTTTTTT
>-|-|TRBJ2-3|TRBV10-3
CAIRRGDTQYF
TGTGCCATCCGGAGGGGTGATACGCAGTATTTT
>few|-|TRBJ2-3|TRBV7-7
CASSLAPTTDTQYF
TGTGCCAGCAGCTTAGCGCCCACCACAGATACGCAGTATTTT
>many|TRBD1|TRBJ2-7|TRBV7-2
CASSSPGGYEQYF
TGTGCCAGCAGCTCCCCAGGGGGCTACGAGCAGTACTTC
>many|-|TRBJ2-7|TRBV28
CASSPIRLGTPSYEQYF
TGTGCCAGCAGTCCAATCCGCCTCGGTACCCCTTCCTACGAGCAGTACTTC
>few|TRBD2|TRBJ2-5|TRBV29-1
CSVRLAGVETQYF
TGCAGCGTCAGACTAGCGGGGGTAGAGACCCAGTACTTC
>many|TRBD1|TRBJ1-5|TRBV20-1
CSAPGQGGQPQHF
TGCAGTGCTCCCGGACAGGGAGGACAGCCCCAGCATTTT
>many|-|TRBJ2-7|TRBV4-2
CASNSWGGRIYF
TGTGCCAGCAACTCCTGGGGGGGGCGGATTTACTTC
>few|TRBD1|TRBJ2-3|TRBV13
CASSTVGTGHTDTQYF
TGTGCCAGCAGCACAGTAGGGACAGGCCACACAGATACGCAGTATTTT
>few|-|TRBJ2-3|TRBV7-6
CASSLVGTTGPSTDTQYF
TGTGCCAGCAGCTTAGTAGGTACTACGGGGCCTAGCACAGATACGCAGTATTTT
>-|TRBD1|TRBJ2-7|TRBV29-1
CSVRQGAGEQYF
TGCAGCGTTCGGCAGGGGGCGGGCGAGCAGTACTTC
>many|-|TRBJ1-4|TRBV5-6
CASSLDYLGDGEKLFF
TGTGCCAGCAGCTTGGATTATCTGGGGGATGGAGAAAAACTGTTTTTT
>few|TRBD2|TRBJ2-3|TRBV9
CASSPRGGVGTDTQYF
TGTGCCAGCAGCCCCCGGGGGGGGGTTGGCACAGATACGCAGTATTTT
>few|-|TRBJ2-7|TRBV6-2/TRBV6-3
CASSYVGTPGRGYYEQYF
TGTGCCAGCAGTTACGTCGGGACGCCCGGGCGAGGGTACTACGAGCAGTACTTC
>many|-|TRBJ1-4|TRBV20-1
CSAREGRDEKLFF
TGCAGTGCTAGAGAGGGGCGGGATGAAAAACTGTTTTTT
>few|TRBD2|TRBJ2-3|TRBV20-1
CSAPLTSKGTDTQYF
TGCAGTGCCCCTCTGACTAGCAAAGGCACAGATACGCAGTATTTT
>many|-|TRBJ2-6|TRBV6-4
CASSESSGPGSGANVLTF
TGTGCCAGCAGTGAATCATCGGGGCCCGGCTCTGGGGCCAACGTCCTGACTTTC
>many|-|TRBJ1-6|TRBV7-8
CASSPRVWTRGLNSPLHF
TGTGCCAGCAGCCCCCGTGTGTGGACCAGGGGTTTGAATTCACCCCTCCACTTT
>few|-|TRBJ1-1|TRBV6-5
CASSYREMNTEAFF
TGTGCCAGCAGTTACCGAGAGATGAACACTGAAGCTTTCTTT
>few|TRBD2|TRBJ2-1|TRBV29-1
CSVEDRASGRESYNEQFF
TGCAGCGTTGAAGATAGGGCTAGCGGGAGGGAAAGTTACAATGAGCAGTTCTTC
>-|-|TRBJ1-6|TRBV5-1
CASSPGQLDSPLHF
TGCGCCAGCAGCCCGGGCCAACTGGATTCACCCCTCCACTTT